Here is one T cell receptor (beta chain) with its context. The sample has other DNA sequences that encode this CDR3 too. The repertoire was sequenced with immunoSEQ multiplex PCR; TCRdb's copy has only in-frame clones and lacks some. The sample lists roughly 140,000 clones, approximately 88% occurring once. The data were taken from a study of control samples from healthy donors and cancer patients. Per the germline V gene, CDR1 is PRHDT and CDR2 is FYEKMQ (reference sequence). V was trimmed by 1 base and J by 1 base, leaving 8 bases between them. The CDR3 spans 14 residues. This sequence originates from a man younger than 40 in good health. V is TRBV13 and J is TRBJ2-7, with D tentatively TRBD2 (6 bases). Sequencing was carried out using blood. CDR3 region: CASSLAGTSYEQYF. CDR3 DNA sequence: TGTGCCAGCAGCTTAGCCGGGACTTCCTACGAGCAGTACTTC. The variable domain in full, completed from reference TRBV13 and TRBJ2-7, reads AAGVIQSPRHLIKEKRETATLKCYPIPRHDTVYWYQQGPGQDPQFLISFYEKMQSDKGSIPDRFSAQQFSDYHSELNMSSLELGDSALYFCASSLAGTSYEQYFGPGTRLTVT.